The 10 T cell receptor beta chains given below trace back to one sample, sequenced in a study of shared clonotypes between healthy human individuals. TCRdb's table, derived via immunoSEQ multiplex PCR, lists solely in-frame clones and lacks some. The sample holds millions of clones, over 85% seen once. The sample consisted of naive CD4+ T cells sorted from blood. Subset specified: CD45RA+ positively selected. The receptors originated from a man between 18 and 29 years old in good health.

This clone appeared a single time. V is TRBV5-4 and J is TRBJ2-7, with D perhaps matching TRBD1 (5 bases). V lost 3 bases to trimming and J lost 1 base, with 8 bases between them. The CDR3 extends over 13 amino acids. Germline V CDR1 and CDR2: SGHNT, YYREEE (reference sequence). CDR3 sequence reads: CASSSTDSYEQYF. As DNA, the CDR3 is TGTGCCAGCAGCTCGACAGATTCCTACGAGCAGTACTTC.

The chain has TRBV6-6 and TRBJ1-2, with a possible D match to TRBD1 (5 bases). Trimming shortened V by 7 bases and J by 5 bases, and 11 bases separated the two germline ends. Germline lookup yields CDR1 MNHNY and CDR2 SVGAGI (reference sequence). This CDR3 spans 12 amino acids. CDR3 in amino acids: CASISGVYGYTF. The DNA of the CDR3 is TGTGCCAGCATTTCGGGGGTGTATGGCTACACCTTC.

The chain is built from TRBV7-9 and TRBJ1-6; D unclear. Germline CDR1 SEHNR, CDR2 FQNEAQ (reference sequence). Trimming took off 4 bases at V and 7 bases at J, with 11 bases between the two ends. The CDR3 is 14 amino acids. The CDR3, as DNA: TGTGCCAGCAGCTCTCCGTTCCTCAATTCACCCCTCCACTTT. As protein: CASSSPFLNSPLHF.

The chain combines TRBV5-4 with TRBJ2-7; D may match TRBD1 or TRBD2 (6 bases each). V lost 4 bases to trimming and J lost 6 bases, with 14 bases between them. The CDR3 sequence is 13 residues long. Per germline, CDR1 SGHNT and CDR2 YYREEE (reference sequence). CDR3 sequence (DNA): TGTGCCAGCAGCAGAGAACAGGGACTCGAGCAGTACTTC. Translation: CASSREQGLEQYF. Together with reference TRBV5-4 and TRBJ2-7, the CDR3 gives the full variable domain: ETGVTQSPTHLIKTRGQQVTLRCSSQSGHNTVSWYQQALGQGPQFIFQYYREEENGRGNFPPRFSGLQFPNYSSELNVNALELDDSALYLCASSREQGLEQYFGPGTRLTVT.

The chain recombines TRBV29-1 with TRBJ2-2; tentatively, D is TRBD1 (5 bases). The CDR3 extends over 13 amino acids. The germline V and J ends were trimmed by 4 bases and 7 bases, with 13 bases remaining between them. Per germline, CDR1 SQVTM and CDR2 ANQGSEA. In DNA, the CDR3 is TGCAGCGTTGGGTGGCAGGGTAACGGGGAGCTGTTTTTT. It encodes CSVGWQGNGELFF.

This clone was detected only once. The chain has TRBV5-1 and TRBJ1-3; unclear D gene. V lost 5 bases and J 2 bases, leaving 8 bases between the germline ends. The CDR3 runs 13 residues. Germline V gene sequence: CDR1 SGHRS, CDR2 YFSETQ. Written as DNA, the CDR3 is TGCGCCAGCAGTTTTGCTACTGGAAACACCATATATTTT. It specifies CASSFATGNTIYF.

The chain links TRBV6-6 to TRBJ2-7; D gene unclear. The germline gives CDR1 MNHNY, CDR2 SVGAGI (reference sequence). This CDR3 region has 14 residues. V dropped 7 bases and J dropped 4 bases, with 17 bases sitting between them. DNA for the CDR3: TGTGCCAGCAAGCCATTTTCGGGCGTATACGAGCAGTACTTC. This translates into CASKPFSGVYEQYF.

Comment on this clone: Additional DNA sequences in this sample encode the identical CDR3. The CDR3 DNA is TGCGCCAGCAGCCGGGACAGGGGGAGCACAGATACGCAGTATTTT. Amino acids: CASSRDRGSTDTQYF. The chain recombines TRBV5-1 with TRBJ2-3; TRBD1 matches 11 bases. Germline trimming cut 4 bases from V and 0 bases from J; bases unmatched to any gene: 1. Germline loops: CDR1 SGHRS, CDR2 YFSETQ. CDR3 length: 15 residues.

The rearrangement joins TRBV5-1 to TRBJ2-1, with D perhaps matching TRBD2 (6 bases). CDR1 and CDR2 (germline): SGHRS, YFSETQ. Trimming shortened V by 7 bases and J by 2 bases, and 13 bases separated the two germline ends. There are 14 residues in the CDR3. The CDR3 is CASRTGEAYNEQFF. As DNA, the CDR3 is TGCGCCAGCCGTACGGGGGAGGCCTACAATGAGCAGTTCTTC.

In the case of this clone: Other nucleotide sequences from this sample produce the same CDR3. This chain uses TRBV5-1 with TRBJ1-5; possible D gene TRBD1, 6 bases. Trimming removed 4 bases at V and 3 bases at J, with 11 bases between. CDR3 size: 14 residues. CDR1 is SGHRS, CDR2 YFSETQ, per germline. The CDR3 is CASSPTGPNQPQHF. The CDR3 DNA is TGCGCCAGCAGCCCCACAGGGCCCAATCAGCCCCAGCATTTT.